The 5 T cell receptor beta chains below were found in one sample sequenced in a study of shared clonotypes between healthy human individuals. TCRdb's copy holds only in-frame clones and misses some; the assay was immunoSEQ multiplex PCR. The profile shows approximately 1,000,000 clones, about 80% of them singletons. Sequencing used memory CD4+ T cells from PBMCs. Regarding subset: CD45RA-negative fraction. The receptors were sampled from a man between 18 and 29 years old in good health. Some clones in this sample may be carry-over from other donors' samples.

The chain uses TRBV7-2 and TRBJ2-3; 12 nucleotides align to TRBD2. CDR1 is SGHTA, CDR2 FQGNSA, per germline. The V segment lost 5 bases and the J segment 5 bases; nucleotides outside the gene matches: 8. There are 16 residues in the CDR3. CDR3 in amino acids: CASSETSGSSVDTQYF. The CDR3, as DNA: TGTGCCAGCAGCGAGACTAGCGGGAGCTCGGTAGATACGCAGTATTTT.

This clone was detected only a few times. The conserved phenylalanine or tryptophan normally closing the CDR3 is absent here, so this likely arose from a read error. No DNA is shown, since the ends of the CDR3 on it are uncertain; the CDR3 is the one TCRdb lists. The genes are TRBV5-1 and TRBJ2-4; the listed D gene, TRBD2, was not tested against the DNA. The CDR3 comprises 12 residues, both ends counted. Germline V lookup: CDR1 SGHRS, CDR2 YFSETQ. CDR3 loop: CASSLEGTFEVM.

This clone has only a few counts. The chain links TRBV5-6 to TRBJ1-2; D possibly corresponds to TRBD1 (6 bases). The CDR3 covers 15 residues. Looked up from germline, CDR1 is SGHDT and CDR2 is YYEEEE. V was clipped by 4 bases and J by 2 bases, with 15 bases between them. The CDR3 DNA follows: TGTGCCAGCAGCCGACCAGGGGCTATAAACTATGGCTACACCTTC. Protein product: CASSRPGAINYGYTF.

The CDR3 coding sequence is TGTGCCAGCAGCAGGACGAGTAACAATGAGCAGTTCTTC. It specifies CASSRTSNNEQFF. The V gene is TRBV7-3, the J gene TRBJ2-1; D is ambiguous. The CDR3 length is 13 residues. Germline CDR1 reads SGHTA; CDR2 reads FQGTGA. Trimming removed 5 bases at V and 5 bases at J, with 10 bases between.

The chain couples TRBV5-5 to TRBJ2-5, with 9 bases identical to TRBD2. J was trimmed by 4 bases and V by 0 bases; bases with no gene match: 16. The CDR3 has 19 amino acids. Germline assignment: CDR1 SGHKS and CDR2 YYEKEE (reference sequence). DNA for the CDR3: TGTGCCAGCAGCTTGGCCTACCCCGGCCGCGGGAGGGAGGGAGAGACCCAGTACTTC. As protein: CASSLAYPGRGREGETQYF.